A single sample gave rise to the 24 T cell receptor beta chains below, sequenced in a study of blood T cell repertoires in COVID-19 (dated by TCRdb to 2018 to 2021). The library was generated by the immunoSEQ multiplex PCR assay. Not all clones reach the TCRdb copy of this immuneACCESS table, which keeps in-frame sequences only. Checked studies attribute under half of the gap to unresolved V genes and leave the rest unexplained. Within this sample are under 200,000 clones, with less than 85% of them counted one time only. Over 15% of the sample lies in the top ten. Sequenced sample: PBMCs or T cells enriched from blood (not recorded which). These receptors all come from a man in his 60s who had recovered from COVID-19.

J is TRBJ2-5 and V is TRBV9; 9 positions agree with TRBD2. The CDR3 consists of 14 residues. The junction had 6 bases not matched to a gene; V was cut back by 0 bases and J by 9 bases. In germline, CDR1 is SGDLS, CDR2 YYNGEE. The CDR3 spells CASSVVASGTAQYF. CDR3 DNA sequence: TGTGCCAGCAGCGTAGTGGCTAGCGGGACGGCCCAGTACTTC.

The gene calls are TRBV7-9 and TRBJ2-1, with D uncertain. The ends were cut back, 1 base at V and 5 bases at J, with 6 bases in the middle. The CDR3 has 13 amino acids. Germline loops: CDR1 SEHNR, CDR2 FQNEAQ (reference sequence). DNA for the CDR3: TGTGCCAGCAGCTTAGATCCTAACAATGAGCAGTTCTTC. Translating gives CASSLDPNNEQFF. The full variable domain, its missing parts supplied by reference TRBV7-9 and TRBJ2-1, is DTGVSQNPRHKITKRGQNVTFRCDPISEHNRLYWYRQTLGQGPEFLTYFQNEAQLEKSRLLSDRFSAERPKGSFSTLEIQRTEQGDSAMYLCASSLDPNNEQFFGPGTRLTVL.

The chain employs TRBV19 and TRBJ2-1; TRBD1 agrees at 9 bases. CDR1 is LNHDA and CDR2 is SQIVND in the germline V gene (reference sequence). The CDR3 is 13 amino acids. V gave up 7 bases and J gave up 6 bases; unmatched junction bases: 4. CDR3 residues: CASTGQGRNEQFF. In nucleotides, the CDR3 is TGTGCCAGTACGGGACAGGGCCGCAATGAGCAGTTCTTC.

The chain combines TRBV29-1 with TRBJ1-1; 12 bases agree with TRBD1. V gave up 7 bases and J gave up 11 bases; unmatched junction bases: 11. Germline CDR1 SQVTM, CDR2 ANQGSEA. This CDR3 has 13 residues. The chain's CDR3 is CSGTGTGGSAAFF. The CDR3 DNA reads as TGCAGCGGGACCGGGACAGGGGGCAGCGCGGCTTTCTTT.

The CDR3 nucleotides are TGTGCCTGGAGTAACACAGGGGTGGGTTCACCCCTCCACTTT. Its translation is CAWSNTGVGSPLHF. The genes are TRBV30 and TRBJ1-6, with TRBD1 matching over 7 bases. The CDR3 spans 14 residues. The junction had 7 bases not matched to a gene; V was cut back by 2 bases and J by 9 bases. The germline V gene has CDR1 GTSNPN and CDR2 SVGIG (reference sequence).

The chain's CDR3 is CSASRTGNSNQPQHF. The CDR3 region has the DNA TGCAGTGCTAGTCGGACAGGGAATAGCAATCAGCCCCAGCATTTT. This chain uses TRBV20-1 with TRBJ1-5; 8 nucleotides match TRBD1. Trimming cost V 3 bases and J 0 bases; bases outside gene matches: 4. CDR1 DFQATT and CDR2 SNEGSKA come from the germline V gene (reference sequence). The CDR3 spans 15 residues.

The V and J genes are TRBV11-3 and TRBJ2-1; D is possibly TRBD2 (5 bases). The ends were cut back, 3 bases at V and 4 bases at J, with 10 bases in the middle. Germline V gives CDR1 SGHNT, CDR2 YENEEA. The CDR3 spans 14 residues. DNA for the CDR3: TGTGCCAGCAGCTTGATTAGCGCGTACAATGAGCAGTTCTTC. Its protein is CASSLISAYNEQFF.

The CDR3 loop reads CASSLQETWPEQFF. CDR3 DNA sequence: TGCGCCAGCAGCTTACAGGAGACATGGCCTGAGCAGTTCTTC. The V and J genes are TRBV5-1 and TRBJ2-1; perhaps TRBD1 as D (5 bases). Germline V lookup: CDR1 SGHRS, CDR2 YFSETQ. This CDR3 region has 14 residues. V was shortened by 2 bases and J by 9 bases, with 15 bases between the two germline ends.

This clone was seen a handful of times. CDR3 in amino acids: CASLPNRVDGLSGELFF. DNA of the CDR3: TGTGCCAGCCTCCCGAACAGGGTCGATGGACTTTCCGGGGAGCTGTTTTTT. This chain uses TRBV27 with TRBJ2-2, with D tentatively TRBD1 (6 bases). Germline V gives CDR1 MNHEY, CDR2 SMNVEV (reference sequence). V was shortened by 8 bases and J by 6 bases, with 25 bases between the two germline ends. The CDR3 is made up of 17 amino acids.

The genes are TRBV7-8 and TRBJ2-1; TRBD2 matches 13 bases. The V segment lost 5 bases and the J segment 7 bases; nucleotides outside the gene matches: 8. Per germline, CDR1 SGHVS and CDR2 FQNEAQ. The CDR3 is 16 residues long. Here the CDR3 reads CASSRGLAGFLNEQFF. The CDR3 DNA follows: TGTGCCAGCAGCAGGGGACTAGCGGGATTCTTAAATGAGCAGTTCTTC.

CDR3 sequence reads: CASSDGGATNEKLFF. In nucleotides, the CDR3 is TGTGCCAGCAGTGACGGGGGGGCAACTAATGAAAAACTGTTTTTT. V and J are TRBV25-1 and TRBJ1-4, with D perhaps TRBD1 (5 bases). The CDR3 consists of 15 residues. V was shortened by 3 bases and J by 0 bases, with 8 bases between the two germline ends. The germline V gene has CDR1 MGHDK and CDR2 SYGVNS.

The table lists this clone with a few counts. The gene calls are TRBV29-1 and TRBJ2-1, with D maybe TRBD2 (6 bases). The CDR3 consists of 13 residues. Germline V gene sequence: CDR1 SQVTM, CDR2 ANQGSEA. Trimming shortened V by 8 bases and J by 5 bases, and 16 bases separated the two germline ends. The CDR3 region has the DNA TGCAGCCATGGCGGGGATTCAAACAATGAGCAGTTCTTC. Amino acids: CSHGGDSNNEQFF.

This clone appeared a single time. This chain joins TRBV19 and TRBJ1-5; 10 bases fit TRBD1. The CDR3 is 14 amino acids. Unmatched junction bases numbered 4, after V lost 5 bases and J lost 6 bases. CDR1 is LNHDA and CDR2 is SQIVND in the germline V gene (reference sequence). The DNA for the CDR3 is TGTGCCAGTAGTCCGGGACAGGGGACTCAGCCCCAGCATTTT. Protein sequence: CASSPGQGTQPQHF.

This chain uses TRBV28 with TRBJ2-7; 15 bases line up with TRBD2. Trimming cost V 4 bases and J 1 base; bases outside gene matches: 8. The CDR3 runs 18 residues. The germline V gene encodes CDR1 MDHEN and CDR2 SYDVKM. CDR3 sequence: CASSSLGLAGGPSYEQYF. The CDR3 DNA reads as TGTGCCAGCAGTTCCCTGGGACTAGCGGGAGGCCCTTCCTACGAGCAGTACTTC.

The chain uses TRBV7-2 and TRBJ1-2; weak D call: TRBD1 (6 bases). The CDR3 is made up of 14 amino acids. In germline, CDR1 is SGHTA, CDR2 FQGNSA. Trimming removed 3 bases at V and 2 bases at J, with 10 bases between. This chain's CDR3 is CASSFTGHNYGYTF. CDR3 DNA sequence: TGTGCCAGCAGCTTTACGGGACACAACTATGGCTACACCTTC.

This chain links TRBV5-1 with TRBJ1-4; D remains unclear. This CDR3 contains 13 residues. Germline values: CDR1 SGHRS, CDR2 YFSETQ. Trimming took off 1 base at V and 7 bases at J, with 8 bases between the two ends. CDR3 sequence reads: CASSLRGSEKLFF. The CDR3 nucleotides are TGCGCCAGCAGCTTGCGGGGAAGTGAAAAACTGTTTTTT.

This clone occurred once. The CDR3: CASSKDPTGFESNTGELFF. In DNA form, the CDR3 reads TGTGCCAGCAGCAAAGATCCGACAGGGTTTGAATCGAACACCGGGGAGCTGTTTTTT. This chain joins TRBV21-1 and TRBJ2-2; TRBD1 is taken as the D call from the table, unchecked against the DNA. TRBV21-1 is listed as a pseudogene. The CDR3 sequence is 19 residues long.

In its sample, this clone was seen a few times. CDR3 bases: TGTGCCAGCAGCAAAGAAGTAAGCGGGGACAGGGGTACGGCGGAGACCCAGTACTTC. As protein: CASSKEVSGDRGTAETQYF. The chain has TRBV21-1 and TRBJ2-5; the listed D gene, TRBD1, was not tested against the DNA. TRBV21-1 is assigned pseudogene status. The CDR3 totals 19 residues.

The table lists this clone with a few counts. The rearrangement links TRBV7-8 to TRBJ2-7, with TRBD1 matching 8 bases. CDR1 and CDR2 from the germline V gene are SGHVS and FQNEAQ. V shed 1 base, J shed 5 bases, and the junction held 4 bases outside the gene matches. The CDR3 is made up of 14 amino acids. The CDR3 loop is CASSLGQGIHEQYF. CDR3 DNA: TGTGCCAGCAGCTTAGGACAGGGGATCCACGAGCAGTACTTC.

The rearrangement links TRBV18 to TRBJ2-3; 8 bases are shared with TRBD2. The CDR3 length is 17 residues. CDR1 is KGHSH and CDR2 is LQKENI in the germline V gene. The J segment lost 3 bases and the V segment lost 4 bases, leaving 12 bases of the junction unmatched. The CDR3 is CASSQTLSPGGTDTQYF. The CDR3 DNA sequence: TGTGCCAGCTCACAAACGTTGTCACCGGGGGGGACAGATACGCAGTATTTT.

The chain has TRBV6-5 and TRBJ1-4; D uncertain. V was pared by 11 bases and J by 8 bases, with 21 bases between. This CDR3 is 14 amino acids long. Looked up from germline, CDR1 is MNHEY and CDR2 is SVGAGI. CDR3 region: CALKATATQEKLFF. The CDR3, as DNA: TGTGCCCTCAAGGCAACTGCTACACAGGAAAAACTGTTTTTT.

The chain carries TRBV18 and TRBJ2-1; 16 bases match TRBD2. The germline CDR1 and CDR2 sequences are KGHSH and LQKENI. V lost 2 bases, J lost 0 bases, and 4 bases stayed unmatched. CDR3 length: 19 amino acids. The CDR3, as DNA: TGTGCCAGCTCACCAACCGGGACTAGCGGGGGGGACTCCTACAATGAGCAGTTCTTC. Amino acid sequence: CASSPTGTSGGDSYNEQFF.

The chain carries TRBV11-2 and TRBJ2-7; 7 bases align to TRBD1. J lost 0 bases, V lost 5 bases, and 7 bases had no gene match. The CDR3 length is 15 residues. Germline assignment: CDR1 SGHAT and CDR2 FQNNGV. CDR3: CASSKPGQYSYEQYF. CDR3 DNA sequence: TGTGCCAGCAGCAAACCGGGACAGTACTCCTACGAGCAGTACTTC.

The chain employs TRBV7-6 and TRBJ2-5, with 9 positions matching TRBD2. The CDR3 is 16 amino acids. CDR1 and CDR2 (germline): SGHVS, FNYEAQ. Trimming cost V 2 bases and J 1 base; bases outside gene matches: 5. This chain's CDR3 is CASSLYAGGTQETQYF. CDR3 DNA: TGTGCCAGCAGCTTATACGCGGGAGGGACCCAAGAGACCCAGTACTTC.